The entry below gives a single TCR beta chain sequence along with its context. Its antigen remains unknown. The data belong to a study of CD8 T cells in ankylosing spondylitis. Study-wide findings and caveats: Enrichment of disease-linked clones was reportedly significant in matched ankylosing spondylitis synovial fluid. Among TCR beta sequences, a motif of several highly homologous variants appeared characteristic of ankylosing spondylitis blood. Peripheral blood held disease-linked clones only at relatively low frequency, and these were CD8+. A subset of motif variants has previously been described in the synovial fluid and blood of reactive arthritis.

The CDR3 consists of 14 residues. V was trimmed by 4 bases and J by 7 bases, leaving 14 bases between them. Germline CDR1 and CDR2: SGHDT and YYEEEE. Making the TCR beta libraries involved quantitative 5'-RACE with molecular barcodes. One entry per CDR3 protein, called by TCRdb with MiXCR from the 5' RACE reads. The sample records about 800,000 distinct CDR3 sequences, 12% being singletons. The chain is built from TRBV5-6 and TRBJ2-2; D possibly uses TRBD1 or TRBD2 (5 bases each). Specimen: blood, either unsorted or a sorted T cell fraction (not recorded which). The receptor was isolated from a male donor with ankylosing spondylitis. CDR3 region: CASSPGAFCGELFF. The CDR3 DNA reads TGTGCCAGCAGCCCCGGGGCATTCTGCGGGGAGCTGTTTTTT.